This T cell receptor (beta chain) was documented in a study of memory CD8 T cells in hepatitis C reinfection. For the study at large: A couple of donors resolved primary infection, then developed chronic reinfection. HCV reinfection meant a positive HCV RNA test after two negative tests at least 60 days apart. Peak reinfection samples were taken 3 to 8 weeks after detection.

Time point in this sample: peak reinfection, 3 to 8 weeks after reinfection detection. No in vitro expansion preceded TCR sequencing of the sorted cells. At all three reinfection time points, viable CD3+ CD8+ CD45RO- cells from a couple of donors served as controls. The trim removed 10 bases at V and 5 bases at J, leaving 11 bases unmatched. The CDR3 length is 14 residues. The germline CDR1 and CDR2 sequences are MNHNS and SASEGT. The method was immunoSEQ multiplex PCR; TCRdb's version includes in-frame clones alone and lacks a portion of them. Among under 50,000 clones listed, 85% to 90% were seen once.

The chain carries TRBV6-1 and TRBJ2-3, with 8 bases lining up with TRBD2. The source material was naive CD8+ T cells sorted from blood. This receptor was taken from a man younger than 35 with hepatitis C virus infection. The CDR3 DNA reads TGTGCCATCCCGGACGGGACTAGATTAGATACGCAGTATTTT. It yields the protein CAIPDGTRLDTQYF.